One and the same sample provided the 11 T cell receptor beta chains below, sequenced in a study of blood T cell repertoires in COVID-19 (TCRdb year 2020). Library prep was done by the immunoSEQ multiplex PCR assay. TCRdb provides this immuneACCESS table in a form limited to in-frame rearrangements. Some clones are lacking; in checked studies, under half of them reflect an unresolved V gene, and why the rest are absent is not known. The sample data list fewer than 250,000 clones, and roughly 86% of these were observed just once. Around 2.9% of the sample belongs to the ten largest clones. The material sequenced was peripheral blood. Source of these receptors: a woman aged 60 to 75 with acute or convalescent COVID-19.

As concerns this clone: This sample includes further DNA sequences coding for the same CDR3. CDR3 residues: CASSALYEQYF. In nucleotides, the CDR3 is TGTGCCAGCAGTGCACTCTACGAGCAGTACTTC. The rearrangement uses TRBV2 and TRBJ2-7, with D hard to call. Germline lookup yields CDR1 SNHLY and CDR2 FYNNEI. V was trimmed by 4 bases and J by 3 bases, leaving 4 bases between them. This CDR3 contains 11 residues.

The V and J genes are TRBV2 and TRBJ2-6; TRBD1 is a possible D gene (5 bases). Germline lookup yields CDR1 SNHLY and CDR2 FYNNEI. There are 17 residues in the CDR3. V lost 8 bases and J lost 1, with 18 bases in between. CDR3 loop: CASRWGSAYSGANVLTF. The CDR3 nucleotides are TGTGCCAGCCGGTGGGGCAGCGCCTATTCTGGGGCCAACGTCCTGACTTTC.

The rearrangement joins TRBV7-2 to TRBJ1-5, with D unclear. This CDR3 has 16 residues. The germline V and J ends were trimmed by 1 base and 4 bases, with 14 bases remaining between them. Germline V gives CDR1 SGHTA, CDR2 FQGNSA. The CDR3 sequence: CASSLGGRERNQPQHF. CDR3 coding DNA: TGTGCCAGCAGCTTAGGCGGGAGGGAGAGAAATCAGCCCCAGCATTTT.

This rearrangement joins TRBV4-1 to TRBJ2-1; TRBD2 might be the D (6 bases). The CDR3 extends over 17 amino acids. The germline V gene encodes CDR1 MGHRA and CDR2 YSYEKL. The V end lost 3 bases, the J end lost 5 bases, and 20 bases lay between the germline ends. CDR3 sequence: CASSHAYGGSGDNEQFF. The CDR3 DNA reads TGCGCCAGCAGCCACGCCTATGGCGGGTCGGGGGACAATGAGCAGTTCTTC.

This clone was observed a single time. The chain combines TRBV5-6 with TRBJ2-7; 8 positions agree with TRBD1. The CDR3 runs 13 residues. Germline-derived CDR1 and CDR2 are SGHDT and YYEEEE. V lost 4 bases, J lost 3 bases, and 3 bases stayed unmatched. The CDR3 protein is CASSDGQGYEQYF. CDR3 nucleotides: TGTGCCAGCAGCGATGGACAGGGCTACGAGCAGTACTTC.

This chain connects TRBV3-1 (or the pseudogene TRBV3-2) to TRBJ2-2; TRBD2 might be the D (6 bases). The CDR3 is 16 amino acids. The V end was cut by 2 bases, the J end by 0 bases, with 10 bases between. Germline V lookup: CDR1 LGHDT, CDR2 YNNKEL (reference sequence). As DNA, the CDR3 is TGTGCCAGCAGCCAATTCGGGGGTTCGAACACCGGGGAGCTGTTTTTT. Its translation is CASSQFGGSNTGELFF.

The chain's CDR3 is CASRAGTGGWETQYF. In DNA form, the CDR3 reads TGCGCCAGCAGAGCAGGGACAGGGGGCTGGGAGACCCAGTACTTC. The chain recombines TRBV5-1 with TRBJ2-5, with 12 bases that match TRBD1. Germline loops: CDR1 SGHRS, CDR2 YFSETQ. J was trimmed by 5 bases and V by 5 bases; bases with no gene match: 7. This CDR3 is 15 amino acids long.

The V gene is TRBV28, the J gene TRBJ2-3; maybe TRBD2 (5 bases). The CDR3 contains 15 residues. From germline, CDR1 is MDHEN and CDR2 SYDVKM. V gave up 3 bases and J gave up 4 bases, with 14 bases separating them. CDR3 nucleotides: TGTGCCAGCAGTTTGGGTTTCCTAGCCTCAGATACGCAGTATTTT. Its translation is CASSLGFLASDTQYF.

The chain's CDR3 is CASSEEGGGAYEQYF. In nucleotides, the CDR3 is TGTGCCAGCAGTGAAGAAGGCGGGGGGGCCTACGAGCAGTACTTC. The rearrangement uses TRBV6-1 and TRBJ2-7; 9 nucleotides line up with TRBD2. The CDR3 is 15 amino acids. Trimming cost V 1 base and J 2 bases; bases outside gene matches: 3. Germline CDR1 MNHNS, CDR2 SASEGT.

The chain combines TRBV10-3 with TRBJ2-3; possible D gene TRBD1, 6 bases. The CDR3 consists of 14 residues. The germline V gene has CDR1 ENHRY and CDR2 SYGVKD. V shed 6 bases and J shed 0 bases, with 10 bases lying between them. CDR3 residues: CAIRDSLSTDTQYF. The DNA for the CDR3 is TGTGCCATCAGGGACAGCCTTAGCACAGATACGCAGTATTTT.

The chain links TRBV9 to TRBJ2-3; TRBD2 matches at 12 bases. The germline CDR1 and CDR2 sequences are SGDLS and YYNGEE. Germline trimming cut 4 bases from V and 1 base from J; bases unmatched to any gene: 1. This CDR3 comprises 15 residues. CDR3 nucleotide sequence: TGTGCCAGCAGCTCTAGCGGGGGGGGCACAGATACGCAGTATTTT. Encoded protein: CASSSSGGGTDTQYF.